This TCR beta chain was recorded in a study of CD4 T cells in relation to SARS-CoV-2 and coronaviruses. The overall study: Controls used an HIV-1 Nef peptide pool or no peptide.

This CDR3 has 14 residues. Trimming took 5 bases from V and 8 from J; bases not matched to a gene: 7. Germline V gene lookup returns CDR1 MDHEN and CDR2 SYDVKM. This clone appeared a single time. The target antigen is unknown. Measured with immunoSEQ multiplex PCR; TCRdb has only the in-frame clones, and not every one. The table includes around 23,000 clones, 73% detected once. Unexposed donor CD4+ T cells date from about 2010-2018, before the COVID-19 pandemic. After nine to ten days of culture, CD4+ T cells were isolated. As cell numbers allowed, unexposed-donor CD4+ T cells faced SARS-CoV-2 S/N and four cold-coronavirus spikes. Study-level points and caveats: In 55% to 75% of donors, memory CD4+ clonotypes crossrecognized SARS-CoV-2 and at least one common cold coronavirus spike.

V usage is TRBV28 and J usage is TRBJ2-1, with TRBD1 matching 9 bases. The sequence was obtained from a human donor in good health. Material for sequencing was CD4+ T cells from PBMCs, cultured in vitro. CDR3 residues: CASSHPGQGDEQFF. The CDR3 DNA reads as TGTGCCAGCAGTCACCCGGGACAGGGCGATGAGCAGTTCTTC.